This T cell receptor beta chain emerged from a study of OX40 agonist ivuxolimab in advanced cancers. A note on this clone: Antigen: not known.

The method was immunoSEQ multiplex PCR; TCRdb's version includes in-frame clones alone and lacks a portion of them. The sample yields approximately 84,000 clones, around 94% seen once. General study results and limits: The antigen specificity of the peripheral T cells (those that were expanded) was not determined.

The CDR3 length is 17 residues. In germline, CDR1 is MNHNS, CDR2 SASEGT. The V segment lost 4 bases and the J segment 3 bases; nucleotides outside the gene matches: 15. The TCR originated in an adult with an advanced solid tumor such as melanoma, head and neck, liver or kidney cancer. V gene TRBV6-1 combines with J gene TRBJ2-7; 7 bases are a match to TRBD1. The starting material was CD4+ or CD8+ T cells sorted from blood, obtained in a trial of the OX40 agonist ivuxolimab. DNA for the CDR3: TGTGCCAGCAGTGTCTTACGGGGACAGCTGAACCACTACGAGCAGTACTTC. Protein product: CASSVLRGQLNHYEQYF.